This is a list of T cell receptor beta chains from one sample in a study of T-cell memory formation after mild COVID-19. TCRdb called the 5' RACE reads again in MiXCR, with one record for every CDR3 protein. The sample records some 350,000 distinct CDR3 sequences, 10% to 15% being singletons. Sequencing was done on a sample of PBMCs or a T cell subset sorted from them (not recorded which). These receptors were collected from a man aged 18 to 30 who had mild COVID-19 (a few samples of this study predate the infection). Cell type and time point are not known. The CDR3 runs from the conserved cysteine through the conserved F or W. A D gene is named only where the DNA matches it firmly. Clone size is shown for a subset of rows, as once, few, many or a class of expanded clone.

TRBD1	many	TRBV5-1	TRBJ2-2	CASSPGTGVGELFF	TGCGCCAGCAGCCCCGGGACAGGGGTCGGGGAGCTGTTTTTT
.	.	TRBV12-3/TRBV12-4	TRBJ2-6	CASSFLSGANVLTF	TGTGCCAGCAGCTTCCTCTCTGGGGCCAACGTCCTGACTTTC
.	few	TRBV27	TRBJ1-1	CASGLGVGEAFF	TGTGCCAGCGGCCTAGGGGTGGGTGAAGCTTTCTTT
.	many	TRBV29-1	TRBJ1-5	CSVSDPNQPQHF	TGCAGCGTTTCAGATCCTAATCAGCCCCAGCATTTT
.	few	TRBV15	TRBJ2-1	CATSGKNEQFF	TGTGCCACCAGCGGGAAAAATGAGCAGTTCTTC
.	many	TRBV7-2	TRBJ2-1	CASSFPSNEQFF	TGTGCCAGCAGCTTCCCTTCCAATGAGCAGTTCTTC
TRBD1	.	TRBV6-6	TRBJ2-1	CASSYRDRAKNEQFF	TGTGCCAGCAGTTACCGGGACAGGGCGAAGAATGAGCAGTTCTTC
.	.	TRBV11-1	TRBJ2-5	CASSLYEGLETQYF	TGTGCCAGCAGCTTATATGAGGGGCTAGAGACCCAGTACTTC
.	few	TRBV20-1	TRBJ1-5	CSARIYSNQPQHF	TGCAGTGCTAGAATCTATAGCAATCAGCCCCAGCATTTT
.	.	TRBV11-2	TRBJ1-4	CASRGGVTLFF	TGTGCCAGCAGGGGGGGCGTAACGCTGTTTTTT
.	many	TRBV3-1	TRBJ2-5	CASSQGDGQETQYF	TGTGCCAGCAGCCAAGGGGACGGTCAAGAGACCCAGTACTTC
.	few	TRBV11-2	TRBJ1-1	CASSLRGLMNTEAFF	TGTGCCAGCAGCTTACGAGGGCTTATGAACACTGAAGCTTTCTTT
TRBD1	few	TRBV4-3	TRBJ2-7	CASSHAANRGPYEQYF	TGCGCCAGCAGCCACGCTGCGAACAGGGGGCCCTACGAGCAGTACTTC
TRBD1	.	TRBV7-2	TRBJ2-1	CASRITGTDYNEQFF	TGTGCCAGCAGAATAACCGGGACAGATTACAATGAGCAGTTCTTC
.	few	TRBV7-9	TRBJ2-7	CASTPEVGPSSYEQYF	TGTGCCAGCACCCCTGAAGTAGGGCCGAGCTCCTACGAGCAGTACTTC
.	.	TRBV12-3/TRBV12-4	TRBJ1-1	CASSFGQLNTEAFF	TGTGCCAGCAGTTTTGGGCAGTTGAACACTGAAGCTTTCTTT
TRBD2	.	TRBV5-1	TRBJ2-3	CASSWATSDGTDTQYF	TGCGCCAGCAGCTGGGCTACTAGCGATGGCACAGATACGCAGTATTTT
TRBD1	few	TRBV5-1	TRBJ1-4	CASTPMTGNEKLFF	TGCGCCAGCACGCCAATGACAGGGAATGAAAAACTGTTTTTT
.	few	TRBV4-3	TRBJ1-6	CASSQDTEQYNSPLHF	TGCGCCAGCAGCCAAGATACAGAACAGTATAATTCACCCCTCCACTTT
.	few	TRBV5-1	TRBJ1-1	CASSLGGDATEAFF	TGCGCCAGCAGCTTGGGAGGGGATGCCACTGAAGCTTTCTTT
.	many	TRBV7-2	TRBJ2-1	CASSLERSSEQFF	TGTGCCAGCAGCTTAGAACGTAGTAGTGAGCAGTTCTTC
.	.	TRBV11-2	TRBJ2-7	CASSPRGGNEQYF	TGTGCCAGCAGCCCCCGCGGGGGCAACGAGCAGTACTTC
.	few	TRBV28	TRBJ1-1	CASSLIKTEAFF	TGTGCCAGCAGTTTAATAAAAACTGAAGCTTTCTTT
.	.	TRBV28	TRBJ1-1	CASSFMGSSTEAFF	TGTGCCAGCAGTTTTATGGGGAGTAGCACTGAAGCTTTCTTT
.	few	TRBV7-8	TRBJ2-6	CASSLALGANVLTF	TGTGCCAGCAGCTTAGCACTGGGAGCCAACGTCCTGACTTTC
.	few	TRBV15	TRBJ2-5	CATSREGTEQETQYF	TGTGCCACCAGCAGAGAAGGGACGGAACAAGAGACCCAGTACTTC
.	.	TRBV20-1	TRBJ1-2	CSARPGVRNYGYTF	TGCAGTGCTAGACCTGGGGTTCGGAACTATGGCTACACCTTC
.	few	TRBV29-1	TRBJ1-1	CSVGTGGSTEAFF	TGCAGCGTGGGGACGGGAGGGTCCACTGAAGCTTTCTTT
.	.	TRBV3-1	TRBJ2-5	CASSLGPTGAGTQYF	TGTGCCAGCAGCCTGGGACCTACCGGCGCGGGGACCCAGTACTTC
.	.	TRBV24-1	TRBJ2-3	CATSDSLEAPDTQYF	TGTGCCACCAGTGATTCACTGGAGGCCCCAGATACGCAGTATTTT
.	many	TRBV14	TRBJ2-2	CASSRANTGELFF	TGTGCCAGCAGCCGCGCCAACACCGGGGAGCTGTTTTTT
TRBD1	.	TRBV11-2	TRBJ2-7	CASSRGTGTFLSYEQYF	TGTGCCAGCAGCCGCGGGACAGGGACCTTCCTCTCCTACGAGCAGTACTTC
TRBD1	.	TRBV20-1	TRBJ1-1	CSARDWRQGVSTEAFF	TGCAGTGCTAGAGATTGGAGACAGGGGGTCTCCACTGAAGCTTTCTTT
TRBD2	few	TRBV12-3/TRBV12-4	TRBJ2-1	CASSLSAGGLYNEQFF	TGTGCCAGCAGTTTGTCAGCGGGGGGGCTCTACAATGAGCAGTTCTTC
.	few	TRBV10-3	TRBJ1-1	CAISDQDGRLMNTEAFF	TGTGCCATCAGTGACCAGGATGGGCGCCTCATGAACACTGAAGCTTTCTTT
.	few	TRBV12-3/TRBV12-4	TRBJ2-7	CASSLLGETYEQYF	TGTGCCAGCAGTTTATTAGGGGAGACCTACGAGCAGTACTTC
TRBD1	.	TRBV12-3/TRBV12-4	TRBJ2-1	CASSAGQGIYNEQFF	TGTGCCAGCAGTGCCGGACAGGGGATCTACAATGAGCAGTTCTTC